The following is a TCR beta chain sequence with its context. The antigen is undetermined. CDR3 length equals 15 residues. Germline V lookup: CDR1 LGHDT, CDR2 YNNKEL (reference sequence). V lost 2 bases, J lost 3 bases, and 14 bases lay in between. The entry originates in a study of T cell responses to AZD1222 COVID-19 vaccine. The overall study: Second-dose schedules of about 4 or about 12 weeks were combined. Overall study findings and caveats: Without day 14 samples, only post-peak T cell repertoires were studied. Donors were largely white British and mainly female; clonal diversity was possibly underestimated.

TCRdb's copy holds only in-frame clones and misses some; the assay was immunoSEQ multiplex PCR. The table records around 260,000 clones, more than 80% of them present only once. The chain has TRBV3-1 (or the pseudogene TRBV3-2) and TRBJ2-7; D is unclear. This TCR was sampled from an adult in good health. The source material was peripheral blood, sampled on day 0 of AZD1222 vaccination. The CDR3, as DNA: TGTGCCAGCAGCCAAAAACATAGGTCGCACTACGAGCAGTACTTC. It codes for CASSQKHRSHYEQYF.